Listed here are 19 T cell receptor beta chains from one sample, sequenced in a study of cytomegalovirus exposure and HLA in healthy donors. Produced via immunoSEQ multiplex PCR; TCRdb's table is partial and in-frame only. The table records about 220,000 clones, 75% to 95% of them present only once. The sequencing sample was made of PBMCs. The receptors stem from a woman between 18 and 30 years old in good health and CMV-seronegative.

The table lists this clone with a count of one. The gene calls are TRBV7-9 and TRBJ2-7, with D possibly matching TRBD1 (6 bases). The germline CDR1 and CDR2 sequences are SEHNR and FQNEAQ (reference sequence). This CDR3 has 13 amino acids. V lost 5 bases and J 3 bases, leaving 11 bases between the germline ends. The CDR3 sequence is CASSQDSFYEQYF. In DNA form, the CDR3 reads TGTGCCAGCAGCCAGGACAGCTTCTACGAGCAGTACTTC. Drawing the rest from reference TRBV7-9 and TRBJ2-7, the complete variable domain is DTGVSQNPRHKITKRGQNVTFRCDPISEHNRLYWYRQTLGQGPEFLTYFQNEAQLEKSRLLSDRFSAERPKGSFSTLEIQRTEQGDSAMYLCASSQDSFYEQYFGPGTRLTVT.

The chain has TRBV7-8 and TRBJ2-7, with 9 bases that match TRBD1. The CDR3 runs 16 residues. Unmatched junction bases numbered 12, after V lost 5 bases and J lost 4 bases. CDR1 SGHVS and CDR2 FQNEAQ come from the germline V gene. This CDR3 reads CASSKLGQGILYEQYF. The CDR3 bases are TGTGCCAGCAGCAAACTAGGACAGGGGATACTTTACGAGCAGTACTTC.

V is TRBV4-1 and J is TRBJ1-1; D is possibly TRBD1 (6 bases). Germline assignment: CDR1 MGHRA and CDR2 YSYEKL. This CDR3 is built from 14 residues. Trimming removed 4 bases from V and 6 bases from J, with 15 bases in between. CDR3 in DNA: TGCGCCAGCAGCCGAGTTACAGGGATGGCTGAAGCTTTCTTT. Amino acids: CASSRVTGMAEAFF.

The chain uses TRBV25-1 and TRBJ2-7; D is possibly TRBD2 (5 bases). Trimming shortened V by 4 bases and J by 7 bases, and 17 bases separated the two germline ends. The CDR3 is 14 amino acids. CDR1 and CDR2 from the germline V gene are MGHDK and SYGVNS. The CDR3 is CASSARVFGGEQYF. The CDR3 region has the DNA TGTGCCAGCAGTGCCCGGGTTTTCGGAGGAGAGCAGTACTTC.

The chain joins TRBV30 to TRBJ2-1; 10 bases are shared with TRBD2. This CDR3 region has 15 residues. Per the germline V gene, CDR1 is GTSNPN and CDR2 is SVGIG (reference sequence). The junction had 6 bases not matched to a gene; V was cut back by 4 bases and J by 3 bases. The DNA of the CDR3 is TGTGCCTGGACTTCACTAGCGGGATACTACAATGAGCAGTTCTTC. It encodes CAWTSLAGYYNEQFF.

The rearrangement uses TRBV7-3 and TRBJ2-1, with 9 bases aligning to TRBD2. The length of the CDR3 is 15 residues. Germline trimming cut 2 bases from V and 5 bases from J; bases unmatched to any gene: 4. Germline V gene data show CDR1 as SGHTA and CDR2 as FQGTGA. CDR3 DNA: TGTGCCAGCAGCTTACTAGCGGGATTTCACAATGAGCAGTTCTTC. The encoded protein is CASSLLAGFHNEQFF.

The chain couples TRBV6-5 to TRBJ2-2; D remains unclear. V dropped 2 bases and J dropped 0 bases, with 4 bases sitting between them. The germline V gene has CDR1 MNHEY and CDR2 SVGAGI. CDR3 length equals 14 residues. CDR3: CASSYQTNTGELFF. The DNA for the CDR3 is TGTGCCAGCAGTTACCAGACGAACACCGGGGAGCTGTTTTTT.

V gene TRBV27 combines with J gene TRBJ2-1; 15 nucleotides match TRBD2. V lost 6 bases and J lost 0; bases outside the gene matches: 12. Per germline, CDR1 MNHEY and CDR2 SMNVEV (reference sequence). This CDR3 has 20 amino acids. CDR3: CASSPLLGLAGGLSYNEQFF. The CDR3 DNA follows: TGTGCCAGCAGCCCTCTCTTGGGACTAGCGGGAGGCCTCTCCTACAATGAGCAGTTCTTC.

The chain joins TRBV9 to TRBJ1-1; D gene uncertain. This CDR3 spans 13 amino acids. Trimming pared 3 bases from V and 5 bases from J, leaving 11 bases between. CDR1 SGDLS and CDR2 YYNGEE come from the germline V gene. The CDR3 bases are TGTGCCAGCAGCGAGTACGGTTCGACTGAAGCTTTCTTT. This encodes CASSEYGSTEAFF.

The V and J genes are TRBV5-1 and TRBJ2-1, with D maybe TRBD1 (8 bases). The CDR3 has 19 amino acids. V dropped 0 bases and J dropped 7 bases, with 26 bases sitting between them. Germline V gene sequence: CDR1 SGHRS, CDR2 YFSETQ. The CDR3 DNA is TGCGCCAGCAGCTTGGAGAGGCAGGGGGCGTTGCGGGAGAGGAATGAGCAGTTCTTC. Its protein is CASSLERQGALRERNEQFF.

The gene calls are TRBV9 and TRBJ2-7; tentatively, D is TRBD2 (5 bases). The CDR3 is 13 amino acids. Trimming removed 3 bases at V and 0 bases at J, with 7 bases between. CDR1 is SGDLS and CDR2 is YYNGEE in the germline V gene. The CDR3 sequence is CASSGDYSYEQYF. The CDR3 region has the DNA TGTGCCAGCAGCGGAGACTACTCCTACGAGCAGTACTTC. The full variable domain, with the rest looked up from reference TRBV9 and TRBJ2-7, is DSGVTQTPKHLITATGQRVTLRCSPRSGDLSVYWYQQSLDQGLQFLIQYYNGEERAKGNILERFSAQQFPDLHSELNLSSLELGDSALYFCASSGDYSYEQYFGPGTRLTVT.

V is TRBV19 and J is TRBJ1-5, with D unclear. Looked up from germline, CDR1 is LNHDA and CDR2 is SQIVND (reference sequence). The length of the CDR3 is 14 residues. V gave up 3 bases and J gave up 4 bases, with 10 bases separating them. CDR3 sequence (DNA): TGTGCCAGTAGTATTTTAGCGGCAAATCAGCCCCAGCATTTT. Protein product: CASSILAANQPQHF. Supplemented by reference TRBV19 and TRBJ1-5, the full variable domain reads DGGITQSPKYLFRKEGQNVTLSCEQNLNHDAMYWYRQDPGQGLRLIYYSQIVNDFQKGDIAEGYSVSREKKESFPLTVTSAQKNPTAFYLCASSILAANQPQHFGDGTRLSIL.

This rearrangement joins TRBV6-4 to TRBJ1-2; tentatively, D is TRBD1 (5 bases). CDR1 is MRHNA and CDR2 is SNTAGT in the germline V gene. Trimming took 4 bases from V and 4 from J, leaving 10 bases between them. The CDR3 has 13 amino acids. CDR3: CASSVGGAYGYTF. CDR3 DNA sequence: TGTGCCAGCAGTGTTGGAGGGGCCTATGGCTACACCTTC.

The CDR3 nucleotides are TGCAGCGTTGAAGGCCCGGACAGAAACACCATATATTTT. Residues: CSVEGPDRNTIYF. V usage is TRBV29-1 and J usage is TRBJ1-3, with D possibly being TRBD1 (5 bases). The CDR3 loop spans 13 amino acids. Germline V gene lookup returns CDR1 SQVTM and CDR2 ANQGSEA. The ends were cut back, 1 base at V and 5 bases at J, with 9 bases in the middle.

The chain recombines TRBV7-3 with TRBJ2-1, with unresolved D. Germline loops: CDR1 SGHTA, CDR2 FQGTGA. V lost 4 bases, J lost 0 bases, and 19 bases lay in between. The CDR3 length is 18 residues. The CDR3 DNA reads TGTGCCAGCAGCTCATTCCCCCAGGCTCCCGGCTCCTACAATGAGCAGTTCTTC. This codes for CASSSFPQAPGSYNEQFF.

The chain has TRBV6-1 and TRBJ1-6; 8 bases match TRBD1. V trimming: 1 base; J trimming: 10 bases; junction bases outside the gene matches: 12. Germline loops: CDR1 MNHNS, CDR2 SASEGT. CDR3 length: 17 amino acids. CDR3 DNA sequence: TGTGCCAGCAGTGAAGGGCCGACAGGGGTGGCGAAGTCACCCCTCCACTTT. This sequence encodes CASSEGPTGVAKSPLHF.

V gene TRBV7-2 combines with J gene TRBJ2-7; 9 positions agree with TRBD2. CDR3 length: 14 amino acids. CDR1 is SGHTA, CDR2 FQGNSA, per germline. Trimming took 5 bases from V and 2 from J; bases not matched to a gene: 4. The CDR3 spells CASSLSGGTYEQYF. The CDR3 coding sequence is TGTGCCAGCAGCCTTAGCGGGGGTACCTACGAGCAGTACTTC.

The genes are TRBV5-1 and TRBJ2-5; 8 bases map to TRBD2. The junction had 18 bases not matched to a gene; V was cut back by 3 bases and J by 5 bases. Germline loops: CDR1 SGHRS, CDR2 YFSETQ. CDR3 size: 18 residues. The DNA of the CDR3 is TGCGCCAGCAGCTGGAGAGGTAGCGGGATCCCCCCTAGGGAGACCCAGTACTTC. It translates to CASSWRGSGIPPRETQYF. Variable domain in full (rest from reference TRBV5-1 and TRBJ2-5): KAGVTQTPRYLIKTRGQQVTLSCSPISGHRSVSWYQQTPGQGLQFLFEYFSETQRNKGNFPGRFSGRQFSNSRSEMNVSTLELGDSALYLCASSWRGSGIPPRETQYFGPGTRLLVL.

Points on this clone: A read error may produce the germline difference seen at one junction end. The chain is built from TRBV4-2 and TRBJ2-1, with a weak D call TRBD1 (6 bases). This CDR3 is built from 10 residues. Germline values: CDR1 LGHNA, CDR2 YNFKEQ. The chain's CDR3 is CASKGELTIF. The CDR3 DNA sequence: TGTGCCAGCAAGGGGGAGCTGACAATCTTC.